These 21 T cell receptor beta chains came from one sample sequenced in a study of cytotoxic CD8 clonotypes in ibrutinib-treated CLL. The repertoire was sequenced with immunoSEQ multiplex PCR; TCRdb's copy has only in-frame clones and lacks some. This sample yields 100,000 to 150,000 clones, of which 80% to 90% are seen a single time; roughly 2% belongs to the top ten. The sequencing used PBMCs, collected after 24 months of ibrutinib treatment. Every receptor here comes from a human donor with chronic lymphocytic leukemia.

This clone was seen more than once but under ten times. The rearrangement joins TRBV27 to TRBJ1-6; 9 bases align to TRBD1. The CDR3 extends over 15 amino acids. The junction had 6 bases not matched to a gene; V was cut back by 5 bases and J by 7 bases. The V gene's germline CDR1 is MNHEY and CDR2 SMNVEV (reference sequence). CDR3 region: CASSPQGARNSPLHF. The CDR3 nucleotides read TGTGCCAGCAGTCCACAGGGGGCTAGGAATTCACCCCTCCACTTT.

This chain connects TRBV7-2 to TRBJ2-7, with a weak D call TRBD1 (6 bases). The CDR3 length is 14 residues. Deletions cut 5 bases from V and 0 bases from J, with 11 bases between. Germline CDR1 reads SGHTA; CDR2 reads FQGNSA. CDR3 DNA: TGTGCCAGCAGCCCTGACAGGCGCTCCTACGAGCAGTACTTC. Amino acids: CASSPDRRSYEQYF.

This clone was picked up one time. The V and J genes are TRBV6-5 and TRBJ1-3, with D possibly matching TRBD1 (5 bases). Germline values: CDR1 MNHEY, CDR2 SVGAGI. V lost 0 bases, J lost 4 bases, and 13 bases lay in between. The CDR3 sequence is 16 residues long. CDR3 sequence: CASSYSISGAGNTIYF. The DNA for the CDR3 is TGTGCCAGCAGTTACTCGATTTCTGGGGCCGGAAACACCATATATTTT.

CDR3 DNA sequence: TGTGCCAGCAAAGACAGGGGGCAATATGGGGGCACTGAAGCTTTCTTT. Translated: CASKDRGQYGGTEAFF. The J gene is TRBJ1-1, the V gene TRBV28, with 10 positions matching TRBD1. The CDR3 totals 16 residues. Germline values: CDR1 MDHEN, CDR2 SYDVKM. V was clipped by 7 bases and J by 4 bases; unmatched bases: 12.

The rearrangement joins TRBV19 to TRBJ2-1, with 13 positions matching TRBD2. Germline lookup yields CDR1 LNHDA and CDR2 SQIVND (reference sequence). CDR3 size: 18 residues. Trimming took 8 bases from V and 0 from J; bases not matched to a gene: 10. The CDR3 spells CASGRLAGGLSSYNEQFF. For the CDR3, the DNA is TGTGCCAGTGGCCGACTAGCGGGGGGCCTGAGCTCCTACAATGAGCAGTTCTTC.

The V gene is TRBV19, the J gene TRBJ2-6; 9 bases line up with TRBD1. The trim removed 6 bases at V and 2 bases at J, leaving 8 bases unmatched. Germline CDR1 LNHDA, CDR2 SQIVND (reference sequence). There are 17 residues in the CDR3. The CDR3 loop reads CASRATGQGTGANVLTF. The CDR3 DNA follows: TGTGCCAGTAGGGCTACGGGACAGGGAACTGGGGCCAACGTCCTGACTTTC.

The chain recombines TRBV25-1 with TRBJ2-7; TRBD2 matches at 7 bases. The CDR3 sequence is 14 residues long. The V segment lost 3 bases and the J segment 4 bases; nucleotides outside the gene matches: 6. Per the germline V gene, CDR1 is MGHDK and CDR2 is SYGVNS. This CDR3 is CASSEPSGVYEQYF. DNA for the CDR3: TGTGCCAGCAGTGAGCCCAGCGGGGTTTACGAGCAGTACTTC.

V usage is TRBV7-2 and J usage is TRBJ1-5, with a weak D call TRBD1 (6 bases). Germline V CDR1 and CDR2: SGHTA, FQGNSA. The CDR3 runs 15 residues. With 3 bases removed from V and 6 bases from J, the gap between germline ends came to 15 bases. CDR3 nucleotides: TGTGCCAGCAGCTTCATGGGGGGCGCAGCTCAGCCCCAGCATTTT. Translated, it gives CASSFMGGAAQPQHF.

The rearrangement links TRBV27 to TRBJ1-2; a possible D gene is TRBD1 (6 bases). Germline values: CDR1 MNHEY, CDR2 SMNVEV (reference sequence). V was pared by 6 bases and J by 1 base, with 18 bases between. This CDR3 has 16 residues. The CDR3 DNA follows: TGTGCCAGCAGAGGAGACAGGTTCCTTAATAACTATGGCTACACCTTC. It yields the protein CASRGDRFLNNYGYTF.

The gene calls are TRBV7-6 and TRBJ2-2; D assignment may be TRBD1 or TRBD2 (6 bases each). Looked up from germline, CDR1 is SGHVS and CDR2 is FNYEAQ. V lost 1 base and J lost 2, with 11 bases in between. The CDR3 runs 16 residues. The CDR3 loop reads CASSLGSGGNTGELFF. The CDR3 nucleotides read TGTGCCAGCAGCTTAGGATCCGGGGGCAACACCGGGGAGCTGTTTTTT.

J is TRBJ2-7 and V is TRBV5-1, with TRBD1 matching over 8 bases. The CDR3 runs 14 residues. Germline CDR1 reads SGHRS; CDR2 reads YFSETQ. Trimming cost V 2 bases and J 4 bases; bases outside gene matches: 5. The CDR3 DNA reads TGCGCCAGCAGCTTCGAACAGGGGGGATACGAGCAGTACTTC. Protein product: CASSFEQGGYEQYF. Using reference TRBV5-1 and TRBJ2-7 for the parts outside the CDR3, the full variable domain is KAGVTQTPRYLIKTRGQQVTLSCSPISGHRSVSWYQQTPGQGLQFLFEYFSETQRNKGNFPGRFSGRQFSNSRSEMNVSTLELGDSALYLCASSFEQGGYEQYFGPGTRLTVT.

V and J are TRBV7-9 and TRBJ1-1; D unclear. Trimming took 2 bases from V and 5 from J, leaving 12 bases between them. The CDR3 length is 14 residues. CDR1 and CDR2 from the germline V gene are SEHNR and FQNEAQ (reference sequence). CDR3 region: CASSLMVVGTEAFF. The CDR3 DNA follows: TGTGCCAGCAGCTTAATGGTGGTTGGGACTGAAGCTTTCTTT.

This chain joins TRBV5-4 and TRBJ2-7; D might be TRBD1 (8 bases). The germline gives CDR1 SGHNT, CDR2 YYREEE (reference sequence). Trimming removed 3 bases at V and 0 bases at J, with 22 bases between. CDR3 length equals 18 residues. The CDR3 here is CASSSPRQGRETSYEQYF. The CDR3 nucleotides are TGTGCCAGCAGCTCCCCGAGACAGGGGAGGGAAACCTCCTACGAGCAGTACTTC.

This sequence joins TRBV5-4 and TRBJ2-7, with D possibly being TRBD1 (6 bases). CDR1 is SGHNT and CDR2 is YYREEE in the germline V gene (reference sequence). V lost 4 bases, J lost 1 base, and 12 bases lay in between. CDR3 length equals 14 residues. The CDR3 sequence is CASSDPRGSYEQYF. The CDR3 nucleotides are TGTGCCAGCAGCGACCCCAGGGGTTCCTACGAGCAGTACTTC.

The chain uses TRBV7-9 and TRBJ2-1; 9 nucleotides align to TRBD2. This CDR3 is 17 amino acids long. Germline-derived CDR1 and CDR2 are SEHNR and FQNEAQ (reference sequence). V lost 5 bases to trimming and J lost 4 bases; unmatched junction nucleotides: 12. In DNA, the CDR3 is TGTGCCAGCAGCCCCCCTGGTAGCGGGGGCTCATACAATGAGCAGTTCTTC. Translating gives CASSPPGSGGSYNEQFF.

The V gene is TRBV23-1, the J gene TRBJ2-1; TRBD1 agrees at 8 bases. TRBV23-1 belongs to the ORF category, with a function that is uncertain. The J segment lost 4 bases and the V segment lost 6 bases, leaving 8 bases of the junction unmatched. This CDR3 has 15 residues. As DNA, the CDR3 is TGCGCCAGCAGCCCTAGGCAGGGGGCTTACAATGAGCAGTTCTTC. Residues: CASSPRQGAYNEQFF.

This clone was detected a few times. This rearrangement joins TRBV28 to TRBJ1-2, with 7 nucleotides matching TRBD1. The CDR3 consists of 14 residues. The germline V gene has CDR1 MDHEN and CDR2 SYDVKM. Trimming at V came to 4 bases and at J to 5 bases, leaving 7 bases not matched to a gene. Here the CDR3 DNA reads TGTGCCAGCAGTTCCTTGAAGGGGGCTTATGGCTACACCTTC. This gives the protein CASSSLKGAYGYTF.

V and J are TRBV4-1 and TRBJ1-3; TRBD1 is a possible D gene (5 bases). The V end was cut by 2 bases, the J end by 0 bases, with 17 bases between. The CDR3 sequence is 18 residues long. Germline loops: CDR1 MGHRA, CDR2 YSYEKL. The CDR3: CASSQSFGRGLSGNTIYF. The CDR3 DNA follows: TGCGCCAGCAGCCAATCTTTCGGAAGGGGCCTCTCTGGAAACACCATATATTTT.

V usage is TRBV5-4 and J usage is TRBJ2-2, with no clear D. V lost 0 bases, J lost 2 bases, and 8 bases lay in between. The CDR3 is made up of 15 amino acids. Germline lookup yields CDR1 SGHNT and CDR2 YYREEE (reference sequence). CDR3 sequence (DNA): TGTGCCAGCAGCTTGGGACAATACAACACCGGGGAGCTGTTTTTT. Encoded protein: CASSLGQYNTGELFF. Complete variable domain (other parts from reference TRBV5-4 and TRBJ2-2): ETGVTQSPTHLIKTRGQQVTLRCSSQSGHNTVSWYQQALGQGPQFIFQYYREEENGRGNFPPRFSGLQFPNYSSELNVNALELDDSALYLCASSLGQYNTGELFFGEGSRLTVL.

This chain uses TRBV7-2 with TRBJ2-7; 7 positions agree with TRBD2. The V gene end was trimmed by 1 base and the J gene end by 4 bases; junction bases not matched to a gene: 4. Germline loops: CDR1 SGHTA, CDR2 FQGNSA. This CDR3 contains 14 residues. The CDR3 is CASSLGGGKYEQYF. In DNA form, the CDR3 reads TGTGCCAGCAGCTTAGGCGGGGGTAAATACGAGCAGTACTTC.

Details on this clone: The same CDR3 also results from other DNA sequences found in this sample. The chain couples TRBV7-2 to TRBJ2-6; TRBD2 is a possible D gene (6 bases). CDR3 length equals 17 residues. V shed 5 bases and J shed 0 bases, with 14 bases lying between them. CDR1 SGHTA and CDR2 FQGNSA come from the germline V gene. DNA of the CDR3: TGTGCCAGCAGCCGAGGGAGGACCCTCTCTGGGGCCAACGTCCTGACTTTC. This sequence encodes CASSRGRTLSGANVLTF.